These 5 T cell receptor beta chains share one sample of origin, sequenced in a study of T cells in women clearing cervical HPV infection. This table comes from immunoSEQ multiplex PCR, and its TCRdb copy is limited to in-frame clones, with some not included. The listing records tens of thousands of clones. The sequenced material came from blood buffy coat. The receptors originated from a woman aged 18-70 years with a cervical HPV16 infection that either progressed to CIN3+ or cleared (not recorded which).

With respect to this clone: The CDR3 end falls 3 residues outside the read, so it is completed with the germline J gene. The chain has TRBV7-9 and TRBJ1-1; TRBD1 might be the D (5 bases). The CDR3 is made up of 15 amino acids. The germline gives CDR1 SEHNR, CDR2 FQNEAQ (reference sequence). V lost 5 bases and J 1 base, leaving 14 bases between the germline ends. The DNA read from the CDR3 is TGTGCCAGCAGCCCTCGCAGGGCTAGGAACACTGAA. Protein: CASSPRRARNTE. The full CDR3 reads CASSPRRARNTEAFF.

On this clone: Read sequence stops 3 residues before the CDR3 end, and the germline J gene provides the missing end. The chain recombines TRBV11-2 with TRBJ1-1, with D unresolved. The CDR3 consists of 14 residues. Per the germline V gene, CDR1 is SGHAT and CDR2 is FQNNGV. Trimming took 2 bases from V and 3 from J, leaving 10 bases between them. The sequenced part of the CDR3 DNA is TGTGCCAGCAGCTTAATAGGGCGGGACACTGAA. This gives the protein CASSLIGRDTE. The CDR3 reads in full as CASSLIGRDTEAFF.

For this clone: Read data end 3 residues before the CDR3 end; the end is taken from the germline J gene. This chain connects TRBV30 to TRBJ2-2, with 9 nucleotides matching TRBD1. Germline V lookup: CDR1 GTSNPN, CDR2 SVGIG (reference sequence). The CDR3 extends over 14 amino acids. CDR3 DNA (partial): TGTGCCTGGAGGCCACCGGGACAGGGTGAAACG. It is translated as CAWRPPGQGET. The entire CDR3 sequence reads CAWRPPGQGETLFF.

The CDR3 sequence: CASRTSGRVYDYTF. CDR3 DNA, as far as it was read: TGTGCCAGCAGAACTAGCGGGAGGGTCTACGAC. The J gene is TRBJ1-2, the V gene TRBV7-9; D is undetermined. The observed sequence ends 3 residues before the CDR3 terminus, with the missing tail filled in from the germline J gene. This CDR3 has 14 amino acids. Germline lookup yields CDR1 SEHNR and CDR2 FQNEAQ (reference sequence).

Notes on this clone: The CDR3 goes on 3 residues after the read ends, and that part is filled in from the germline J gene. The chain uses TRBV7-2 and TRBJ2-3; TRBD1 matches at 9 bases. V shed 4 bases, J shed 6 bases, and the junction held 5 bases outside the gene matches. Germline V gene data show CDR1 as SGHTA and CDR2 as FQGNSA. The length of the CDR3 is 14 residues. The part of the CDR3 DNA that was read is TGTGCCAGCAGCTCCGGGACAGGGCTGGATACG. It is translated as CASSSGTGLDT. The CDR3, in full, reads CASSSGTGLDTQYF.